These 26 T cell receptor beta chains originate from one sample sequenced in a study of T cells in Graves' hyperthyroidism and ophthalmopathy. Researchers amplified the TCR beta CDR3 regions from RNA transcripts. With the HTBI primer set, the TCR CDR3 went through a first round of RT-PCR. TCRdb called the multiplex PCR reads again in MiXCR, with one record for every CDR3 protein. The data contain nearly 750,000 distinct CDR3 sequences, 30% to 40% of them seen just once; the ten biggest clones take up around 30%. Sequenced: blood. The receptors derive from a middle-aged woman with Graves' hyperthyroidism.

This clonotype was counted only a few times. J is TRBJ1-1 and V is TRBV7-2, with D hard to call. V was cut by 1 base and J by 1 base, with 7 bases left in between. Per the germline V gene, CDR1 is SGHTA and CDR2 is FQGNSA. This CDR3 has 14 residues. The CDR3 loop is CASSLGWPNTEAFF. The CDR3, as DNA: TGTGCCAGCAGCTTAGGCTGGCCGAACACTGAAGCTTTCTTT.

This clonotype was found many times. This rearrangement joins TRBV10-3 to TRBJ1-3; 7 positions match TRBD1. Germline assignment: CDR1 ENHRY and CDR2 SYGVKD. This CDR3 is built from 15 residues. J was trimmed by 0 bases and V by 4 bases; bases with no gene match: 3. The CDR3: CAISGGTDSGNTIYF. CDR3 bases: TGTGCCATCAGTGGCGGGACAGACTCTGGAAACACCATATATTTT.

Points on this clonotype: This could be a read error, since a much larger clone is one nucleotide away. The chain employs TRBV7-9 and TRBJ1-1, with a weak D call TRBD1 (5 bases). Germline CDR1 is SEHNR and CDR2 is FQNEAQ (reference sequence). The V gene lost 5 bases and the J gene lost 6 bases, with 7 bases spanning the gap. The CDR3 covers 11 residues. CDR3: CASSRGAEAFF. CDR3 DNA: TGTGCCAGCAGCCGAGGGGCTGAAGCTTTCTTT. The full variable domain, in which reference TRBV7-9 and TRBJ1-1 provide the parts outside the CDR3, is DTGVSQNPRHKITKRGQNVTFRCDPISEHNRLYWYRQTLGQGPEFLTYFQNEAQLEKSRLLSDRFSAERPKGSFSTLEIQRTEQGDSAMYLCASSRGAEAFFGQGTRLTVV.

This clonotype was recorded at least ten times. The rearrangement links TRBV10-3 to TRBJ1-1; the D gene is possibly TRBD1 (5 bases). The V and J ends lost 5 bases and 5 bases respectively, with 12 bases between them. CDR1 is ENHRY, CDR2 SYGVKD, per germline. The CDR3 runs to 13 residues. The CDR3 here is CAISYPRGTEAFF. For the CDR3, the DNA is TGTGCCATCAGTTACCCTCGGGGGACTGAAGCTTTCTTT.

The CDR3 coding sequence is TGTGCCAGCACCCTGACAGGGGAGTGGGATTATCAGCCCCAGCATTTT. Protein sequence: CASTLTGEWDYQPQHF. The J gene is TRBJ1-5, the V gene TRBV2; 8 positions agree with TRBD1. There are 16 residues in the CDR3. The J segment lost 5 bases and the V segment lost 7 bases, leaving 13 bases of the junction unmatched. Germline V CDR1 and CDR2: SNHLY, FYNNEI.

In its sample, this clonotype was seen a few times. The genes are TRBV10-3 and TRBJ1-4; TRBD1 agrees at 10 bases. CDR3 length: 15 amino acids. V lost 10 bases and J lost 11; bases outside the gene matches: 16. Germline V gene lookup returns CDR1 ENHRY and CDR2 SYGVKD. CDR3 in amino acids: CASIDATGGAGKLFF. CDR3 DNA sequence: TGTGCCAGCATCGATGCGACAGGGGGCGCTGGGAAACTGTTTTTT.

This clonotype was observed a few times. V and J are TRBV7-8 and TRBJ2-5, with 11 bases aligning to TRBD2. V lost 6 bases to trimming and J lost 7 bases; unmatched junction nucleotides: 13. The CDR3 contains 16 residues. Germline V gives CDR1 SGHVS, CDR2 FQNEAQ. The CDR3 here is CASSSTSGTGKVTQYF. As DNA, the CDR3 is TGTGCCAGCAGTTCGACTAGCGGGACAGGGAAAGTGACCCAGTACTTC.

CDR3 sequence reads: CASSSPRDREYHEQYF. CDR3 nucleotides: TGTGCCAGCAGCTCGCCTCGTGACAGGGAGTATCACGAGCAGTACTTC. The chain joins TRBV7-9 to TRBJ2-7, with TRBD1 matching 7 bases. Germline loops: CDR1 SEHNR, CDR2 FQNEAQ (reference sequence). V lost 4 bases, J lost 5 bases, and 14 bases stayed unmatched. CDR3 length: 16 residues.

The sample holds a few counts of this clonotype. In DNA, the CDR3 is TGTGCCAGCAGCCAAACAAGGATAGTAGTCGAGCAGTACTTC. This encodes CASSQTRIVVEQYF. The V gene is TRBV5-6, the J gene TRBJ2-7; D is ambiguous. CDR3 length: 14 residues. V dropped 4 bases and J dropped 6 bases, with 17 bases sitting between them. Germline V CDR1 and CDR2: SGHDT, YYEEEE.

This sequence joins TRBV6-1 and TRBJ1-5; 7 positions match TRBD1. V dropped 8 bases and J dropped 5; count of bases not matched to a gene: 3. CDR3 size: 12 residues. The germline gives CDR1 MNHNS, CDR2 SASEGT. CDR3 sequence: CASGDRDQPQHF. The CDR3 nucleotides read TGTGCCAGCGGCGACAGGGATCAGCCCCAGCATTTT.

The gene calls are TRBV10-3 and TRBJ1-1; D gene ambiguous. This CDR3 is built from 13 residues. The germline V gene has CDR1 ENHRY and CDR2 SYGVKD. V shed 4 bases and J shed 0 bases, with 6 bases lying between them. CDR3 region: CAISVKVNTEAFF. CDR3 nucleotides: TGTGCCATCAGTGTTAAGGTGAACACTGAAGCTTTCTTT.

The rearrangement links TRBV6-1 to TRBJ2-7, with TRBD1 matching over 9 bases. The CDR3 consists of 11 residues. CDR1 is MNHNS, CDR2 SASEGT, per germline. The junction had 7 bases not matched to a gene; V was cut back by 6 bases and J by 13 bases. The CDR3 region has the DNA TGTGCCAGCAGCGAACCGGGACAGGGATACTTC. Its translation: CASSEPGQGYF.

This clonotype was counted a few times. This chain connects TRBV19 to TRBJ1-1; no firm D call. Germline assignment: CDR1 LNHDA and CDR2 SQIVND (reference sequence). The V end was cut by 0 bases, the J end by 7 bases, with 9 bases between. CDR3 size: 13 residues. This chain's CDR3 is CASSIDGVGEAFF. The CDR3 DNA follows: TGTGCCAGTAGTATAGACGGGGTTGGTGAAGCTTTCTTT.

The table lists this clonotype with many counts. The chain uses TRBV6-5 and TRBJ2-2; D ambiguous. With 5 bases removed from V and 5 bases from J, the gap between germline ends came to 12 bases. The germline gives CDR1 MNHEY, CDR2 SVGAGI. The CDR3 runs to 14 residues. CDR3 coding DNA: TGTGCCAGCAGTCTTACTCTCGGTACCGGGGAGCTGTTTTTT. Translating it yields CASSLTLGTGELFF.

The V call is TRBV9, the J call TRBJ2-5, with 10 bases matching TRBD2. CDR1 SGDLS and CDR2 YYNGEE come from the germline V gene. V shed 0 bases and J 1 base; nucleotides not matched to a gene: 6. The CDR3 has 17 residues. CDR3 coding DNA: TGTGCCAGCAGCGTAGGGCTAGCGGGGGACCTCCAAGAGACCCAGTACTTC. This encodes CASSVGLAGDLQETQYF.

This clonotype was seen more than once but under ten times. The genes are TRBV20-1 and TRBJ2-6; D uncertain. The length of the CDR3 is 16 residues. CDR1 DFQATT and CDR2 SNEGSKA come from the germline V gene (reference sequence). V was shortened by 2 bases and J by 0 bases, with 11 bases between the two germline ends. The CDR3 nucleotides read TGCAGTGCTAGATCCCCCCTGGGCTCTGGGGCCAACGTCCTGACTTTC. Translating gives CSARSPLGSGANVLTF.

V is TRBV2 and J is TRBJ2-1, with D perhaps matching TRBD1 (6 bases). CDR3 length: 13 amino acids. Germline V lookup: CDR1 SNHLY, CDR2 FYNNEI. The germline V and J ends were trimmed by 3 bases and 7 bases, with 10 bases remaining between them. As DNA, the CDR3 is TGTGCCAGCAGTGAGGGACACCGGAATGAGCAGTTCTTC. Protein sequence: CASSEGHRNEQFF.

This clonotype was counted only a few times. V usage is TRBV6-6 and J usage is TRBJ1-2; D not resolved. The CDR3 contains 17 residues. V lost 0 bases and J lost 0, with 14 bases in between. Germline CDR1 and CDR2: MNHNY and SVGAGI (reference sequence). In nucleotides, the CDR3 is TGTGCCAGCAGTTACTCTTGGGCAGGCCCTCCTAACTATGGCTACACCTTC. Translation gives CASSYSWAGPPNYGYTF.

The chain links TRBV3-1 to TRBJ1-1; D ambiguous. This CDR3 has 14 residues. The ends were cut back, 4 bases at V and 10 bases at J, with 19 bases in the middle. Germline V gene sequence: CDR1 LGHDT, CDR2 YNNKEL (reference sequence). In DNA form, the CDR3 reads TGTGCCAGCAGCCCGCAGGTCCTCCGGGGTGGAGCTTTCTTT. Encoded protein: CASSPQVLRGGAFF.

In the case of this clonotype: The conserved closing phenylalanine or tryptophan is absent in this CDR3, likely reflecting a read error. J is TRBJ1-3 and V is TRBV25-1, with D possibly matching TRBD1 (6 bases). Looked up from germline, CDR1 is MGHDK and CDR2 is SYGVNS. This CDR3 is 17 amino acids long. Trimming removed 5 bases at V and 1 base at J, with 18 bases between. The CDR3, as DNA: TGTGCCAGCAGTTTCTTGGGGGCTGGGGGGTCTGGAAACACCATATATTCT. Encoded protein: CASSFLGAGGSGNTIYS.

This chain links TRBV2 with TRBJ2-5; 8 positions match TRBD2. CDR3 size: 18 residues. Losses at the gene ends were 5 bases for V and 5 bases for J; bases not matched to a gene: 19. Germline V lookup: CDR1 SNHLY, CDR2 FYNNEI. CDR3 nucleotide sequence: TGTGCCAGCAGTACAACCCAGGGTTCGGGAGGGGCGCCCGAGACCCAGTACTTC. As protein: CASSTTQGSGGAPETQYF.

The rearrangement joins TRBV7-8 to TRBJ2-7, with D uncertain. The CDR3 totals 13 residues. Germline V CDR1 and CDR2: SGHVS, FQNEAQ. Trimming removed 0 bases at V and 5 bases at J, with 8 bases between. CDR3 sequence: CASSLAETNEQYF. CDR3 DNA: TGTGCCAGCAGCTTAGCCGAAACGAACGAGCAGTACTTC.

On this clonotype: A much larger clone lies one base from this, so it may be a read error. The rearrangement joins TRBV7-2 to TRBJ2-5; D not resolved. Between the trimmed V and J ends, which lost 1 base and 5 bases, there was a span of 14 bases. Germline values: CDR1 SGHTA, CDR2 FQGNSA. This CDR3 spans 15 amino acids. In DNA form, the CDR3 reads TGTGCCAGCAGCTTAGGCCGAATCCGGGCGGAGACCCAGTACTTC. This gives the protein CASSLGRIRAETQYF.

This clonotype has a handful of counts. The DNA for the CDR3 is TGTGCCAGCGGCGACCCTAATGAAAAACTGTTTTTT. Translating it yields CASGDPNEKLFF. The J gene is TRBJ1-4, the V gene TRBV6-2 or TRBV6-3; unclear D gene. V was trimmed by 8 bases and J by 3 bases, leaving 7 bases between them. Looked up from germline, CDR1 is MNHEY and CDR2 is SVGEGT. The CDR3 has 12 residues.

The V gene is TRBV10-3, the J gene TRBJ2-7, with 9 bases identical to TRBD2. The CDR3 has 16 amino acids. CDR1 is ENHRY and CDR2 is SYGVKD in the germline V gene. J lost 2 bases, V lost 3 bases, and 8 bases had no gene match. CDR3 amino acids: CAISDEAGGITYEQYF. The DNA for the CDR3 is TGTGCCATCAGTGACGAGGCGGGAGGGATTACCTACGAGCAGTACTTC.

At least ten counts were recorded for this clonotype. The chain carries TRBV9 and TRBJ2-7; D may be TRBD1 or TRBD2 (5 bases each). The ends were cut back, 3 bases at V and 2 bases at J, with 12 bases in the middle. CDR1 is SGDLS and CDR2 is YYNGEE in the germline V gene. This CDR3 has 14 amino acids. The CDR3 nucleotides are TGTGCCAGCAGCGCCGGGACGAAGACCTACGAGCAGTACTTC. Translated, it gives CASSAGTKTYEQYF. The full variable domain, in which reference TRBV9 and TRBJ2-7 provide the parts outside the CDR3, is DSGVTQTPKHLITATGQRVTLRCSPRSGDLSVYWYQQSLDQGLQFLIQYYNGEERAKGNILERFSAQQFPDLHSELNLSSLELGDSALYFCASSAGTKTYEQYFGPGTRLTVT.